This T cell receptor beta chain was identified during a study of vaccination and CD4 T cells after COVID-19. Regarding the study as a whole: Convalescent patients had a median around 90% of reactive clones appearing only post-vaccination. SARS-CoV-2-reactive clonotype medians increased from about 20 to 38, not significantly.

The Oncomine TCR Beta short-read assay generated sequence data from the DNA of cultured CD4+ T cells. Genomic DNA was drawn out of CD4+ T cells grown in culture. TCRdb ran MiXCR on the PCR reads and lists one entry per CDR3 protein. The sample has 20,000 to 30,000 distinct CDR3 sequences; about 39% are singletons. Treatment indicated: approximately nine-day PBMC culture with coronavirus spike peptide pools or control peptides (ViraFEST assay). The CDR3 is made up of 13 amino acids. V was shortened by 0 bases and J by 7 bases, with 9 bases between the two germline ends. Germline CDR1 and CDR2: SGHTA and FQGTGA. This clonotype has more than one count but fewer than ten. What it binds is unknown.

The sequencing sample was made of CD4+ T cells from blood, cultured in vitro. The genes are TRBV7-3 and TRBJ1-1; no clear D. This sequence originates from a human donor who had recovered from COVID-19. The CDR3 region is CASSLTAGLEAFF. CDR3 bases: TGTGCCAGCAGCTTAACGGCAGGCCTTGAAGCTTTCTTT.